This T cell receptor (beta chain) emerged from a study of T-cell memory formation after mild COVID-19. The authors produced TCR alpha and TCR beta cDNA libraries with sample barcodes and UMIs by 5'RACE using constant-segment primers. TCRdb re-called the 5' RACE reads through MiXCR, storing one row per CDR3 protein. The sample lists over 150,000 distinct CDR3 sequences, over 10% occurring once. Regarding this clonotype: Its antigen remains unidentified.

Study results and limitations: Later expanders leaned toward CD4+, whereas clones contracting from day 15 to 85 were balanced CD4/CD8.

From germline, CDR1 is SGHTA and CDR2 FQGNSA. This CDR3 spans 14 amino acids. Trimming removed 5 bases from V and 6 bases from J, with 16 bases in between. The clonotype comes from a man younger than 35 who had mild COVID-19 (a few samples of this study predate the infection). Cell type and time point are not known. The sample was PBMCs or a T cell subset sorted from them (not recorded which). The V call is TRBV7-2, the J call TRBJ1-1; no reliable D call. CDR3: CASSPRTRFAEAFF. The CDR3 DNA reads TGTGCCAGCAGCCCTAGGACCCGGTTCGCTGAAGCTTTCTTT.